This T cell receptor beta chain was sequenced for a study of cytomegalovirus exposure and HLA in healthy donors. Trimming removed 4 bases from V and 7 bases from J, with 11 bases in between. This CDR3 contains 13 residues. Germline assignment: CDR1 SGHTA and CDR2 FQGTGA. It was with 60 Vbeta and 13 Jbeta primers that the PCR ran. Measured with immunoSEQ multiplex PCR; TCRdb has only the in-frame clones, and not every one. The sample includes 130,000 to 150,000 clones, 70% to 85% of them seen just once. The chain links TRBV7-3 to TRBJ2-1; maybe TRBD1 (5 bases). The TCR sequence derives from a male donor in good health and CMV-seronegative. The material sequenced was PBMCs. The CDR3 loop reads CASSSGRENEQFF. The CDR3, as DNA: TGTGCCAGCAGCTCGGGCAGGGAAAATGAGCAGTTCTTC.